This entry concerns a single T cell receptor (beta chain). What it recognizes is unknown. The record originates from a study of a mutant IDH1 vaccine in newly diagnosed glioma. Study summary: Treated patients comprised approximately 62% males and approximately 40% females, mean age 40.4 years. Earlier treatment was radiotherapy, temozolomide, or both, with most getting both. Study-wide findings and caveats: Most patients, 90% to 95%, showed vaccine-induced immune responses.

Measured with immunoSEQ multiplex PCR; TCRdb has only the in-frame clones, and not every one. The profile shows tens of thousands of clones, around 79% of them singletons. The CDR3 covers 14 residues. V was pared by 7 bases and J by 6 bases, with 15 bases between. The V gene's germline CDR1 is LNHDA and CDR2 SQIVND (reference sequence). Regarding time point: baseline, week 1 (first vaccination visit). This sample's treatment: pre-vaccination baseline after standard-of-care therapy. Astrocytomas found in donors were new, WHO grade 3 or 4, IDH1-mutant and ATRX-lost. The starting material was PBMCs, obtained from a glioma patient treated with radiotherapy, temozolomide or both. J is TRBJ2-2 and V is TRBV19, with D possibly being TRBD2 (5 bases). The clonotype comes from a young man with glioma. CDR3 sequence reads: CASKRRERAGELFF. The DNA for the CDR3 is TGTGCCAGTAAGCGGAGAGAACGGGCCGGGGAGCTGTTTTTT.